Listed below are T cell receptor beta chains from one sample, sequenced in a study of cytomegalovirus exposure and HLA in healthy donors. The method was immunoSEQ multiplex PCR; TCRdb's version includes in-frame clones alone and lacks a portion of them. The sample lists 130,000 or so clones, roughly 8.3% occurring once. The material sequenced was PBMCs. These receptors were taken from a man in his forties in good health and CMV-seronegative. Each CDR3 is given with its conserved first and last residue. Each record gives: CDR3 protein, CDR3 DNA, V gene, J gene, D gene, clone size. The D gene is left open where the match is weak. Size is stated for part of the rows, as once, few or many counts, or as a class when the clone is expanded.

CASSLEGQSLFF	TGTGCCAGCAGCTTGGAGGGACAGTCCCTGTTCTTC	TRBV5-4	TRBJ2-1	TRBD1	NA
CASSSTSGYEQYF	TGCGCCAGCAGTTCGACTAGCGGGTACGAGCAGTACTTC	TRBV5-1	TRBJ2-7	TRBD2	NA
CASGQGQGNEKLFF	TGTGCCAGCGGGCAGGGACAGGGTAATGAAAAACTGTTTTTT	TRBV6-5	TRBJ1-4	TRBD1	NA
CASSDLPPRNTEAFF	TGTGCCAGCAGTGATCTGCCTCCTAGGAACACTGAAGCTTTCTTT	TRBV6-1	TRBJ1-1	NA	few
CASSLYQDRGRTEAFF	TGTGCCAGCAGCTTGTATCAAGACAGGGGCCGCACTGAAGCTTTCTTT	TRBV5-6	TRBJ1-1	TRBD1	few
CASSSPLAGPPPLGYTF	TGTGCCAGCAGCTCCCCCTTAGCAGGGCCTCCCCCTCTCGGCTACACCTTC	TRBV7-9	TRBJ1-2	NA	few
CATSRDRRSQPLQPQHF	TGTGCCACCAGCAGAGATCGGAGGAGTCAACCTCTCCAGCCCCAGCATTTT	TRBV15	TRBJ1-5	NA	NA
CASSEGTSGVKTQYF	TGCGCCAGCAGTGAAGGGACTAGCGGGGTGAAGACCCAGTACTTC	TRBV10-1	TRBJ2-5	TRBD2	few
CASSVGGGAGADTQYF	TGTGCCAGCAGCGTTGGCGGGGGGGCCGGGGCAGATACGCAGTATTTT	TRBV9	TRBJ2-3	TRBD2	few
CASSFQTRGQTDTQYF	TGTGCCAGCAGCTTTCAAACCCGGGGACAAACAGATACGCAGTATTTT	TRBV7-6	TRBJ2-3	NA	few
CASSPPGTSGGMNNEQFF	TGTGCCAGTAGTCCCCCCGGGACTAGCGGGGGGATGAACAATGAGCAGTTCTTC	TRBV19	TRBJ2-1	TRBD2	few
CASSLEAGGNTGELFF	TGTGCCAGCAGCTTAGAAGCGGGGGGGAACACCGGGGAGCTGTTTTTT	TRBV13	TRBJ2-2	TRBD2	NA
CASSVRGGYGYTF	TGTGCCAGCAGTGTCAGGGGAGGGTATGGCTACACCTTC	TRBV6-5	TRBJ1-2	NA	few
CASSIGRWSSDIQYF	TGTGCCAGTAGTATAGGGCGGTGGAGTTCGGACATTCAGTACTTC	TRBV19	TRBJ2-4	NA	few
CASSLDSKRGETQYF	TGTGCCAGCAGCTTAGATTCCAAAAGGGGGGAGACCCAGTACTTC	TRBV7-2	TRBJ2-5	NA	few
CASSYGGTEAFF	TGTGCCAGCAGTTACGGGGGGACTGAAGCTTTCTTT	TRBV6-6	TRBJ1-1	NA	few
CASSLWTDTDTQYF	TGTGCCAGCAGTTTGTGGACAGACACAGATACGCAGTATTTT	TRBV6-5	TRBJ2-3	NA	NA
CASSPRRAGGPEEQYF	TGTGCCAGCAGCCCCCGGAGAGCGGGGGGGCCGGAAGAGCAGTACTTC	TRBV7-2	TRBJ2-7	TRBD2	NA
CASSRGTVNSPLHF	TGTGCCAGCAGCCGCGGGACAGTCAATTCACCCCTCCACTTT	TRBV13	TRBJ1-6	TRBD1	NA
CASSQDGTGGSGYTF	TGCGCCAGCAGCCAAGACGGGACAGGGGGCAGTGGCTACACCTTC	TRBV4-3	TRBJ1-2	TRBD1	NA
CASSFIQGGPYEQYF	TGTGCCAGCAGTTTTATACAGGGGGGACCCTACGAGCAGTACTTC	TRBV28	TRBJ2-7	TRBD1	few
CASSFAAANSYEQYF	TGTGCCAGCAGTTTTGCGGCAGCTAACTCCTACGAGCAGTACTTC	TRBV28	TRBJ2-7	NA	NA
CASSVEARATEAFF	TGTGCCAGCAGCGTAGAGGCCAGGGCCACTGAAGCTTTCTTT	TRBV9	TRBJ1-1	NA	NA
CASSSGQVNEKLFF	TGTGCCAGCAGCTCGGGACAGGTTAATGAAAAACTGTTTTTT	TRBV7-9	TRBJ1-4	TRBD1	few
CASRVEELFNQPQHF	TGTGCCAGCAGGGTGGAGGAGCTGTTCAATCAGCCCCAGCATTTT	TRBV21-1	TRBJ1-5	NA	NA
CATSTLSVTGYDGYTF	TGTGCCACCAGCACGCTCTCCGTCACAGGGTACGACGGCTACACCTTC	TRBV15	TRBJ1-2	NA	NA
CASRQIAYEQYF	TGTGCCAGCCGACAGATCGCCTACGAGCAGTACTTC	TRBV6-1	TRBJ2-7	NA	NA
CASSSPRFTGELFF	TGTGCCAGCAGCAGCCCTCGGTTCACCGGGGAGCTGTTTTTT	TRBV7-9	TRBJ2-2	NA	once
CASSVAGGQETQYF	TGTGCCAGCAGTGTAGCGGGGGGGCAAGAGACCCAGTACTTC	TRBV9	TRBJ2-5	TRBD2	NA
CASSPGTVDSPLHF	TGTGCCAGCAGCCCCGGGACAGTAGATTCACCCCTCCACTTT	TRBV7-2	TRBJ1-6	TRBD1	few
CASSPQAGGDEQFF	TGTGCCAGCTCACCACAAGCGGGGGGGGATGAGCAGTTCTTC	TRBV18	TRBJ2-1	TRBD2	NA
CSVEVDRGTDTQYF	TGCAGCGTTGAGGTGGACAGGGGTACAGATACGCAGTATTTT	TRBV29-1	TRBJ2-3	TRBD1	NA
CASSLYETVYSGNTIYF	TGTGCCAGCAGCTTATACGAGACAGTTTACTCTGGAAACACCATATATTTT	TRBV11-2	TRBJ1-3	NA	NA
CASSPQGNSPLHF	TGTGCCAGCAGTCCTCAGGGTAATTCACCCCTCCACTTT	TRBV27	TRBJ1-6	NA	NA
CASAGRGGADTQYF	TGTGCCTCAGCTGGCCGAGGAGGGGCAGATACGCAGTATTTT	TRBV30	TRBJ2-3	NA	few
CASLDGAYEQYF	TGTGCCTCGTTGGACGGGGCCTACGAGCAGTACTTC	TRBV28	TRBJ2-7	NA	few
CASSPETGPYGYTF	TGTGCCAGCAGCCCGGAGACAGGGCCGTATGGCTACACCTTC	TRBV7-6	TRBJ1-2	TRBD1	NA
CASRIVWDTSTEAFF	TGTGCCAGTAGGATCGTCTGGGACACCTCCACTGAAGCTTTCTTT	TRBV19	TRBJ1-1	NA	NA
CASSAQGAKTQYF	TGTGCCAGCAGCGCACAGGGGGCAAAGACCCAGTACTTC	TRBV7-9	TRBJ2-5	TRBD1	few
CSSGGGGDTQYF	TGCAGCTCCGGAGGGGGCGGGGATACGCAGTATTTT	TRBV29-1	TRBJ2-3	NA	few
CASSPRTGPADTQYF	TGTGCCAGCAGCCCCCGGACAGGTCCGGCGGATACGCAGTATTTT	TRBV11-3	TRBJ2-3	TRBD1	NA
CASSIGQGGANVLTF	TGCGCCAGCAGCATTGGTCAGGGGGGGGCCAACGTCCTGACTTTC	TRBV5-1	TRBJ2-6	NA	NA
CATTTTLSRGTGELFF	TGTGCCACCACAACGACCTTAAGTCGGGGCACCGGGGAGCTGTTTTTT	TRBV19	TRBJ2-2	NA	NA
CARSLEGAGGVRDEQFF	TGTGCCAGAAGCTTGGAGGGCGCGGGGGGAGTACGGGATGAGCAGTTCTTC	TRBV5-3	TRBJ2-1	TRBD2	few
CASNNGDQGSYGNTIYF	TGTGCCAGTAATAATGGGGATCAGGGGTCCTACGGAAACACCATATATTTT	TRBV19	TRBJ1-3	NA	NA
CSLTGDYGYTF	TGCAGTCTGACAGGTGACTATGGCTACACCTTC	TRBV20-1	TRBJ1-2	NA	few